This T cell receptor beta chain stems from a study of cytomegalovirus exposure and HLA in healthy donors. Notes on the study in general: Using a false discovery rate of 0.05, a later analysis showed that roughly 16,000 TCR beta sequences were associated with HLA alleles.

A remark on this clone: Its antigen is unidentified.

A multiplex PCR was run with 60 Vbeta primers and 13 Jbeta primers. Assay used: immunoSEQ multiplex PCR; TCRdb lists only in-frame clones, some missing. The sample includes around 300,000 clones, roughly 90% of them seen just once. The CDR3 length is 15 residues. V was shortened by 7 bases and J by 10 bases, with 26 bases between the two germline ends. Per the germline V gene, CDR1 is SGHVS and CDR2 is FQNEAQ. The receptor comes from a woman aged 18-35 years in good health and CMV-seronegative. Input material: PBMCs. V is TRBV7-8 and J is TRBJ2-7; a possible D gene is TRBD2 (6 bases). The CDR3 loop is CASTQEIAASTEQYF. The CDR3 region has the DNA TGTGCCAGCACCCAGGAAATAGCGGCGAGTACCGAACAGTACTTC.